Only a few counts were recorded for the clone carrying this T cell receptor beta chain. V lost 6 bases and J lost 1, with 14 bases in between. CDR1 is MNHNY, CDR2 SVGAGI, per germline (reference sequence). This CDR3 comprises 15 residues. The sample is drawn from a study of cytomegalovirus exposure and HLA in healthy donors. Vbeta (60) and Jbeta (13) primers were used in the PCR. The table came from immunoSEQ multiplex PCR; TCRdb's copy has only in-frame clones and leaves some out. Of 100,000 or so clones detected, about 15% appear once; the ten largest clones hold around 0.83%. Sequencing input: PBMCs. The source of this sequence is a female donor in good health and CMV-seronegative. The chain joins TRBV6-6 to TRBJ2-3; a weak D match, TRBD2 (6 bases). CDR3 in amino acids: CASRQSGFGTDTQYF. As DNA, the CDR3 is TGTGCCAGCAGACAGAGCGGGTTCGGCACAGATACGCAGTATTTT.